This TCR beta chain was profiled in a study of monozygotic twins with inflammatory bowel disease. Germline assignment: CDR1 SQVTM and CDR2 ANQGSEA. There are 11 residues in the CDR3. Total RNA, at around 3,800 ng, went into every TCR library. TCRdb derives one entry per CDR3 protein from the 5' RACE reads, leaving out DNA. The table lists 300,000 to 400,000 distinct CDR3 sequences. This receptor was identified in a human donor with ulcerative colitis or Crohn's disease, or a healthy co-twin of an affected twin (not recorded which). The sample taken for sequencing was blood. The chain carries TRBV29-1 and TRBJ1-1. This chain's CDR3 is CSVGGYTEAFF.